This T cell receptor beta chain was captured in a study of Ad26.COV2.S vaccination and SARS-CoV-2 variants. The protocol was immunoSEQ multiplex PCR, while the TCRdb copy is restricted to in-frame clones and leaves out a portion. This sample has hundreds of thousands of clones, with 80% to 90% found just once. Treatment given: roughly 18 received Ad26.COV2.S at low or high dose, single or two shots; about 5 received placebo; per-sample allocation not given. Collection of samples fell on day 63 after the first vaccine or placebo injection. The donor's status was that of an adult aged 18-55 years in Boston. There are 12 residues in the CDR3. Germline V gives CDR1 SNHLY, CDR2 FYNNEI. Trimming cost V 4 bases and J 4 bases, with 4 bases left between them.

This TCR derives from a person between 18 and 59 years old who received the Ad26.COV2.S COVID-19 vaccine or a placebo. The specimen was peripheral blood, collected in a trial of Ad26.COV2.S vaccine versus placebo. The rearrangement joins TRBV2 to TRBJ2-2; D remains ambiguous. DNA for the CDR3: TGTGCCAGCAGTGTTGGCACCGGGGAGCTGTTTTTT. Amino acids: CASSVGTGELFF.